This T cell receptor beta chain was recovered during a study of OX40 agonist ivuxolimab in advanced cancers. For the study in its entirety: Ivuxolimab, which targeted the costimulatory receptor OX40 (CD134), was an agonistic, fully human IgG2 monoclonal antibody. Of the approximately 50 patients in dose escalation, about 20 had hepatocellular carcinoma, around 15 had melanoma, 9 had renal cell carcinoma and 9 had head and neck cancer. Intravenous ivuxolimab was administered to patients every 2 weeks at six dose levels: 0.01, 0.1, 0.3, 1.5, 3 and 10 mg/kg. The paper describes the monotherapy dose-escalation part (N of about 54 patients) of the phase I trial of ivuxolimab. In the dose-escalation cohort, 82.7% of patients were male, and the mean age was roughly 60 years, with a range of 23 to 79. Peripheral TCRbeta sequencing aimed to test whether ivuxolimab altered TCR sequence diversity and caused clonal T-cell expansion. Partial responses occurred in three dose-escalation patients, of whom one had hepatocellular carcinoma and two had cutaneous melanoma. Patients were allowed to have had prior anti-PD-1, anti-PD-L1 or anti-CTLA-4 therapy, and around 40% of the dose-escalation patients had previously received checkpoint inhibitors.

For CDR1 and CDR2, the germline V gene lists MNHEY and SVGAGI. V gives up 2 bases and J gives up 4 bases, and the segment between their germline ends measures 6 bases. There are 12 amino acids in the CDR3, from cysteine to phenylalanine inclusive. Only the CDR3 DNA is retained, 36 bases long and in frame from the first base. Broad study findings and their caveats: After ivuxolimab, expanded clones were on average more numerous among CD8+ T cells than among CD4+ T cells. At doses of 0.1 to 3.0 mg/kg, clonal expansion of both CD4+ and CD8+ T cells in blood was seen between baseline and week 6. Antigen specificity was not determined for the clonally expanded peripheral T cells. Low levels of normalized T-cell clonal expansion were also seen in some nonresponding patients. In partial responders in the 0.1-3.0 mg/kg groups, normalized peripheral clonal expansion was found to be among the lowest, especially among CD8+ T cells.

About this clone itself: Its antigen is still unknown. Base qualities are not at hand, and no much larger clone is one base apart.

For sequencing of the TCRbeta CDR3 region, genomic DNA was extracted from the sorted cells. TCRbeta CDR3 regions were sequenced using the immunoSEQ Assay. Here the immuneACCESS table is served through TCRdb, limited to in-frame sequences with V and J called. Missing clones are a known gap in these copies; in checked studies unresolved V genes cover under half, and the rest lacks a known reason. The sample table records approximately 55,000 clones; around 90% of these occur just once. Around 15% of the sample goes to the ten largest clones. Patients with autoimmune disease history or receiving systemic immunosuppression were excluded from the trial. Peripheral blood for TCR sequencing was collected from all dose cohorts at baseline, on cycle 4 day 1, and on cycle 7 day 1. Samples came from an open-label, multicenter, first-in-human phase I dose-escalation trial of ivuxolimab. Adults with locally advanced or metastatic head and neck squamous cell, hepatocellular, melanoma or renal cell carcinoma were enrolled in the trial. CD4+ and CD8+ T cells were sorted separately from peripheral blood before TCR sequencing.

This TCR derives from an adult with an advanced solid tumor such as melanoma, head and neck, liver or kidney cancer. The sample consisted of CD4+ or CD8+ T cells sorted from blood, taken in a trial of the OX40 agonist ivuxolimab. The chain is encoded by TRBV6-5 joined to TRBJ2-7, with no confident D gene call. The sequence in DNA is TGTGCCAGCAGTTACGGGCGATACGAGCAGTACTTC. The resulting protein is CASSYGRYEQYF.